This T cell receptor (beta chain) stems from a study of T cell repertoires in cytomegalovirus infection. Study-level information: Public signatures in TCR beta pointed to CMV infection and matching HLA type. Study-level results: Clonotypes of TCR beta that were HLA-C-restricted and CMV-specific dominated the ex vivo response. People with CMV and the relevant HLA were identified by cumulative public TCR beta family frequency.

In its sample, this clonotype was seen many times. Its specificity is unknown. TCRdb called the reads again in MiXCR, with one record for every CDR3 protein. This sample yields about 140,000 distinct CDR3 sequences, of which roughly 6% are seen a single time; 15% to 20% belongs to the top ten. V gave up 2 bases and J gave up 4 bases; unmatched junction bases: 6. The CDR3 loop spans 16 amino acids. The germline V gene has CDR1 MNHNY and CDR2 SVGAGI (reference sequence). The material sequenced was PBMCs. The chain recombines TRBV6-6 with TRBJ2-5; 11 bases map to TRBD1. The clonotype was recovered from a human donor in good health (CMV status not recorded). Some clones in this sample may be carry-over from other donors' samples. The CDR3, as DNA: TGTGCCAGCAGTTACGGACAGGGGGCGCAGGTAGAGACCCAGTACTTC. The encoded protein is CASSYGQGAQVETQYF.